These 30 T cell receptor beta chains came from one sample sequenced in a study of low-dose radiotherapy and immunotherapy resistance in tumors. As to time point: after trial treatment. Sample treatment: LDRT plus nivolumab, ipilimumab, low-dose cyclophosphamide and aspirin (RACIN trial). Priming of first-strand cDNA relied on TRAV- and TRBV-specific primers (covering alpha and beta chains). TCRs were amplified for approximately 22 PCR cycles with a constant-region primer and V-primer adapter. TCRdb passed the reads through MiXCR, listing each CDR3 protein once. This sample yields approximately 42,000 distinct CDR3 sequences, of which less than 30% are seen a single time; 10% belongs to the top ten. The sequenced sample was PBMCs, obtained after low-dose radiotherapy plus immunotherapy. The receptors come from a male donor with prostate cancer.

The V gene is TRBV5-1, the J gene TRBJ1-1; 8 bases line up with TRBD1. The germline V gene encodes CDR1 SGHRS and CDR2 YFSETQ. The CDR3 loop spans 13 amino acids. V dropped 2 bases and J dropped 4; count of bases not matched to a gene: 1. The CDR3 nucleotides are TGCGCCAGCAGCTTTACAGGGGGCACTGAAGCTTTCTTT. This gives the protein CASSFTGGTEAFF. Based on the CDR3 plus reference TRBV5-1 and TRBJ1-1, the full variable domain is KAGVTQTPRYLIKTRGQQVTLSCSPISGHRSVSWYQQTPGQGLQFLFEYFSETQRNKGNFPGRFSGRQFSNSRSEMNVSTLELGDSALYLCASSFTGGTEAFFGQGTRLTVV.

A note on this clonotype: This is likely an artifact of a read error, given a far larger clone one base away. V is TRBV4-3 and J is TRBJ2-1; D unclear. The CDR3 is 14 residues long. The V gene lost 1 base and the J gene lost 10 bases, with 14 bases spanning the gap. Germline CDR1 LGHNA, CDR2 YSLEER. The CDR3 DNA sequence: TGCGCCAGCAGCCAAGTGGACCGATCCTACGAGCAGTTCTTC. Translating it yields CASSQVDRSYEQFF.

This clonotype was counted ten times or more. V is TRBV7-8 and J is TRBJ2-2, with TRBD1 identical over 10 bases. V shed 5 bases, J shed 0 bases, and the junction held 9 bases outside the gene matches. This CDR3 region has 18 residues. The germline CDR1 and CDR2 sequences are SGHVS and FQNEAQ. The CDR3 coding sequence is TGTGCCAGCAGCCGGGGGGGACAGGGGTTCGCGAACACCGGGGAGCTGTTTTTT. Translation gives CASSRGGQGFANTGELFF.

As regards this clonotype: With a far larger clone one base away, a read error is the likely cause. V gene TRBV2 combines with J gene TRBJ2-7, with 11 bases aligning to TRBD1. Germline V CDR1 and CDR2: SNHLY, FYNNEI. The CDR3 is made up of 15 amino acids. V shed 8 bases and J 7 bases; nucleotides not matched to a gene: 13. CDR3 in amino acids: CASGQGASGGNEQYF. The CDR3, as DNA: TGTGCCAGCGGACAGGGGGCTTCTGGCGGGAATGAGCAGTACTTC.

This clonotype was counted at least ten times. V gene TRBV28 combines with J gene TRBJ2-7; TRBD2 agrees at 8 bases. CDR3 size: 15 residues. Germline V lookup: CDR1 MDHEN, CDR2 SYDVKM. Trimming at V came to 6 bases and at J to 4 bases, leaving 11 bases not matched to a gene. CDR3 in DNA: TGTGCCAGCAGACGTCAAGCGGGAGAAGGGTACGAGCAGTACTTC. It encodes CASRRQAGEGYEQYF.

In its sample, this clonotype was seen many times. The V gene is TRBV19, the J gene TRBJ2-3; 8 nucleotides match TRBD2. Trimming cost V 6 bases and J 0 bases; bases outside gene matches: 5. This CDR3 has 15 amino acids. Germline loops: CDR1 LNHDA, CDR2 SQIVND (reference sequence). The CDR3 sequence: CASSRASGSTDTQYF. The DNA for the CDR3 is TGTGCCAGTAGCCGGGCTAGCGGGAGCACAGATACGCAGTATTTT.

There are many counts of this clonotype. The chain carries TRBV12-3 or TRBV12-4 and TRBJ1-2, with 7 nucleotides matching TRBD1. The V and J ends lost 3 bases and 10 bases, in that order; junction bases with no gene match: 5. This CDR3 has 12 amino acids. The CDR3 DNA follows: TGTGCCAGCAGTTTCGACAGGGAATACTACACCTTC. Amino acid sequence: CASSFDREYYTF.

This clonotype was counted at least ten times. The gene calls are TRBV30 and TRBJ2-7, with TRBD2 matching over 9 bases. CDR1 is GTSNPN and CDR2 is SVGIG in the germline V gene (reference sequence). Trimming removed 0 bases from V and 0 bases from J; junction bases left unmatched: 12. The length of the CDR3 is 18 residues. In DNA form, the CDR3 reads TGTGCCTGGAGTGTACGGAGTAGCGGGGGCCCAAGCTCCTACGAGCAGTACTTC. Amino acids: CAWSVRSSGGPSSYEQYF. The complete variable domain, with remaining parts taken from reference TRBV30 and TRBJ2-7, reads SQTIHQWPATLVQPVGSPLSLECTVEGTSNPNLYWYRQAAGRGLQLLFYSVGIGQISSEVPQNLSASRPQDRQFILSSKKLLLSDSGFYLCAWSVRSSGGPSSYEQYFGPGTRLTVT.

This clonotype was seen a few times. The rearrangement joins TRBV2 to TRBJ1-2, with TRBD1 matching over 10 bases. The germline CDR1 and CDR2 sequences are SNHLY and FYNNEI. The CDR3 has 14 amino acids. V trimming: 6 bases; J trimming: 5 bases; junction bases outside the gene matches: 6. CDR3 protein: CASRSDRGPYGYTF. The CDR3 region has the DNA TGTGCCAGCAGGTCCGACAGGGGGCCGTATGGCTACACCTTC.

The CDR3 here is CASSPGQYNSPLHF. CDR3 coding DNA: TGTGCCAGCAGTCCGGGACAGTATAATTCACCCCTCCACTTT. The chain combines TRBV14 with TRBJ1-6; 7 bases match TRBD1. The germline V gene encodes CDR1 SGHDN and CDR2 FVKESK. The junction had 3 bases not matched to a gene; V was cut back by 6 bases and J by 4 bases. CDR3 size: 14 residues.

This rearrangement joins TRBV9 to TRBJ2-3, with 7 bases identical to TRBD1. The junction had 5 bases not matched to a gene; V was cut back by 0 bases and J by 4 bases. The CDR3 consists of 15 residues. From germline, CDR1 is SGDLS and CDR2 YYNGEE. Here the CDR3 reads CASSVAGTEADTQYF. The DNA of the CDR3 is TGTGCCAGCAGCGTAGCAGGGACAGAGGCAGATACGCAGTATTTT.

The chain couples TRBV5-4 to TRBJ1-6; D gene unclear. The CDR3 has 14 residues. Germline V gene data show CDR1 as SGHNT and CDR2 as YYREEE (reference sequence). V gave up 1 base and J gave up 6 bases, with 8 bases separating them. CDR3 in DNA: TGTGCCAGCAGCTTGAATGGGGTTAATTCACCCCTCCACTTT. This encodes CASSLNGVNSPLHF.

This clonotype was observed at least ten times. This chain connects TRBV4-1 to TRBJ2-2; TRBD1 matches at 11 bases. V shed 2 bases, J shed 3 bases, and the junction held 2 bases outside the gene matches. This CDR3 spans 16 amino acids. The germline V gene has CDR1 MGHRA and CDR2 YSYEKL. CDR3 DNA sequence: TGCGCCAGCAGCCAATTGGGACAGGGGGACACCGGGGAGCTGTTTTTT. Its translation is CASSQLGQGDTGELFF.

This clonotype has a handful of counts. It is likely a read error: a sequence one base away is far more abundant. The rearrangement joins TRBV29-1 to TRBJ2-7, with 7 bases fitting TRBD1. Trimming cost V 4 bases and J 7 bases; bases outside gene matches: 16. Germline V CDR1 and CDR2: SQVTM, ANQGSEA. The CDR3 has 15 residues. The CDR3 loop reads CSVGSAGGSYNEQYF. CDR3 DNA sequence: TGCAGCGTTGGGTCCGCAGGGGGATCCTACAATGAGCAGTACTTC.

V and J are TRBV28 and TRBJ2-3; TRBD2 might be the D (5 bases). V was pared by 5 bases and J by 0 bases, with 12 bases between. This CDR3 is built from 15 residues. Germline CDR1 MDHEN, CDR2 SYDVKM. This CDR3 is CASSGRLTSTDTQYF. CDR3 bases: TGTGCCAGCAGTGGGAGACTGACTAGCACAGATACGCAGTATTTT.

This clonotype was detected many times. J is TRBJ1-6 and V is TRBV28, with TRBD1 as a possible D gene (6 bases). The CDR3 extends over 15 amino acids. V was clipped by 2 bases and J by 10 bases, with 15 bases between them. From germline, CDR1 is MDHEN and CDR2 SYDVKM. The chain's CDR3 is CASSLPAGAGSPLHF. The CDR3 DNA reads TGTGCCAGCAGTTTACCGGCAGGGGCCGGGTCACCCCTCCACTTT.

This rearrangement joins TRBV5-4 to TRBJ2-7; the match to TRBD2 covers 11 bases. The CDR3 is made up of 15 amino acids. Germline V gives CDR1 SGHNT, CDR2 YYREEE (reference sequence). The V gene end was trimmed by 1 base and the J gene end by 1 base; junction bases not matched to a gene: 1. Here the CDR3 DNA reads TGTGCCAGCAGCTTGATAGCGGGAGGGTCCTACGAGCAGTACTTC. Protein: CASSLIAGGSYEQYF.

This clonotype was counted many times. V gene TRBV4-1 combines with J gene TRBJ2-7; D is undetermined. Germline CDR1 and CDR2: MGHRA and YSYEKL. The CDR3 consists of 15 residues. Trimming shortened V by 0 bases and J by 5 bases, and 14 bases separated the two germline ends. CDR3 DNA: TGCGCCAGCAGCCAAGATGGAGTCGGTGGGGACGAGCAGTACTTC. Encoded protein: CASSQDGVGGDEQYF.

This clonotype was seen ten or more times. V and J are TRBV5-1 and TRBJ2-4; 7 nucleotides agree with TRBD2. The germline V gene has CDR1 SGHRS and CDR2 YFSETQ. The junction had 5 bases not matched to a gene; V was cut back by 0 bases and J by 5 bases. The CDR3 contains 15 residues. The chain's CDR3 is CASSLGGRVENIQYF. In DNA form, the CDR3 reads TGCGCCAGCAGCTTGGGAGGGAGGGTTGAAAACATTCAGTACTTC.

The CDR3 reads CASSLAYGWANSPLHF. CDR3 coding DNA: TGTGCCAGCAGCTTAGCCTACGGGTGGGCTAATTCACCCCTCCACTTT. The chain employs TRBV7-6 and TRBJ1-6; D call uncertain. The CDR3 is 16 amino acids. The ends were cut back, 0 bases at V and 6 bases at J, with 12 bases in the middle. Per the germline V gene, CDR1 is SGHVS and CDR2 is FNYEAQ.

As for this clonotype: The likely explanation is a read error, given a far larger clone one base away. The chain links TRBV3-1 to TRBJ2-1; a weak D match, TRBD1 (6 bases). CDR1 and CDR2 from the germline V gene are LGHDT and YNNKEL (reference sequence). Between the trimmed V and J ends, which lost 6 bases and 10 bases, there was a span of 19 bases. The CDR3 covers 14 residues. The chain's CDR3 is CASSEWGRESEQFF. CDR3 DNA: TGTGCCAGCAGTGAATGGGGGCGCGAAAGCGAGCAGTTCTTC.

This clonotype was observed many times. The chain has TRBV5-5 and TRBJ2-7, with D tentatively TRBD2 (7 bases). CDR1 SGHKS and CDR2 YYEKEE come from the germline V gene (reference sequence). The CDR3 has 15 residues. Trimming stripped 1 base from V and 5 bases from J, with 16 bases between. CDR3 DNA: TGTGCCAGCAGCTTGTTCGGGGGGCTCGAGAACGAGCAGTACTTC. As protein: CASSLFGGLENEQYF.

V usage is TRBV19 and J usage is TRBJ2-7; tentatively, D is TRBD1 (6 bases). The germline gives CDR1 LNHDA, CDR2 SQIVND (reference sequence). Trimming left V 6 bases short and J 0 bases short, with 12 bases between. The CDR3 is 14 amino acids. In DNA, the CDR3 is TGTGCCAGTAGCCCCACAGGGAGCTCCTACGAGCAGTACTTC. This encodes CASSPTGSSYEQYF.

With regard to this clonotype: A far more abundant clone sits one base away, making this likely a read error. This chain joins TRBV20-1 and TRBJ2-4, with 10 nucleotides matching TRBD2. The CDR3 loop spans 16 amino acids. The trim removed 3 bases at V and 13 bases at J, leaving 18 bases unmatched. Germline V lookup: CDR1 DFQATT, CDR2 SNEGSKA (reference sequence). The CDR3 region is CSASPSGGAGYNEQYF. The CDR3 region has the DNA TGCAGTGCTAGCCCGAGCGGGGGGGCTGGCTACAATGAGCAGTACTTC.

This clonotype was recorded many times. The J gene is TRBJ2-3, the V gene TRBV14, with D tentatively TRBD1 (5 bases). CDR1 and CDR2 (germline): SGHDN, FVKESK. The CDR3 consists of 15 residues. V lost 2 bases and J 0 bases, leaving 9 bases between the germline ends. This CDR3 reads CASSQPTASTDTQYF. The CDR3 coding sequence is TGTGCCAGCAGCCAACCGACAGCTAGCACAGATACGCAGTATTTT.

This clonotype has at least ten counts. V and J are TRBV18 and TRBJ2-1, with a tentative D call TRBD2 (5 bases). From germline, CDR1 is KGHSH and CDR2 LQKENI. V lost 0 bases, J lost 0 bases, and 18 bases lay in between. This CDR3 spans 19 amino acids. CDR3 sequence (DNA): TGTGCCAGCTCACCACCTGAGGGCAGTTCCCCTAGCTCCTACAATGAGCAGTTCTTC. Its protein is CASSPPEGSSPSSYNEQFF. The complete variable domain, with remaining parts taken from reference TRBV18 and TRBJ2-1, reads NAGVMQNPRHLVRRRGQEARLRCSPMKGHSHVYWYRQLPEEGLKFMVYLQKENIIDESGMPKERFSAEFPKEGPSILRIQQVVRGDSAAYFCASSPPEGSSPSSYNEQFFGPGTRLTVL.

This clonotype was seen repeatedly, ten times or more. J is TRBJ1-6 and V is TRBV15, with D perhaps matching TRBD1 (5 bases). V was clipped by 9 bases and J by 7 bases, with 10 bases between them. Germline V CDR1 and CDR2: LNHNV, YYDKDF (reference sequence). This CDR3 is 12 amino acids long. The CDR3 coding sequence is TGTGCCACGGGAAGGGACAATTCACCCCTCCACTTT. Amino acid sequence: CATGRDNSPLHF.

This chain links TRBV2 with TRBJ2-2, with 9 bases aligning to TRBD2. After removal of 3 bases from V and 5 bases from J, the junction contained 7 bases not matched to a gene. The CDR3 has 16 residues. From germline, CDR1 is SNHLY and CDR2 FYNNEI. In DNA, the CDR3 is TGTGCCAGCAGTGATGGCGGGAGGGCCGGGACCGGGGAGCTGTTTTTT. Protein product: CASSDGGRAGTGELFF.

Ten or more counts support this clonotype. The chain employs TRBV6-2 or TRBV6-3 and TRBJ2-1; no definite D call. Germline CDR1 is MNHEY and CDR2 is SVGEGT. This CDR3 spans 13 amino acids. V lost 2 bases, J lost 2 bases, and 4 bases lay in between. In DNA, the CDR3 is TGTGCCAGCAGTTACCCCCCCTACAATGAGCAGTTCTTC. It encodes CASSYPPYNEQFF.

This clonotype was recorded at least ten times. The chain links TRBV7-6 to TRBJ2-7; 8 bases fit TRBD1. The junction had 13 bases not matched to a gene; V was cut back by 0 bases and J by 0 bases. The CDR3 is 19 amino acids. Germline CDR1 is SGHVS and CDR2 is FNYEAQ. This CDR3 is CASSLADAPGQAGSYEQYF. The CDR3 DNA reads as TGTGCCAGCAGCTTAGCGGACGCCCCGGGACAGGCCGGCTCCTACGAGCAGTACTTC.